The 8 T cell receptor beta chains below all came from one sample that was sequenced in a study of blood T cell repertoires in COVID-19. The method was immunoSEQ multiplex PCR; TCRdb's version includes in-frame clones alone and lacks a portion of them. In the table there are 130,000 to 150,000 clones, over 85% of which are singletons. Input material: peripheral blood. Receptors originate from a human donor in a cohort sampled during active COVID-19.

V is TRBV6-5 and J is TRBJ2-3, with TRBD2 matching over 11 bases. CDR3 length: 15 residues. After removal of 6 bases from V and 4 bases from J, the junction contained 6 bases not matched to a gene. Germline CDR1 MNHEY, CDR2 SVGAGI. Written as DNA, the CDR3 is TGTGCCAGCAGCCAGGTTAGCGGGGGGGCAGATACGCAGTATTTT. Protein product: CASSQVSGGADTQYF.

V is TRBV5-4 and J is TRBJ2-3; TRBD2 matches at 12 bases. V gave up 4 bases and J gave up 3 bases; unmatched junction bases: 6. The germline V gene encodes CDR1 SGHNT and CDR2 YYREEE (reference sequence). The CDR3 runs 16 residues. CDR3 DNA sequence: TGTGCCAGCAGCCGGTCGACTAGCGGGGGAACAGATACGCAGTATTTT. Translated: CASSRSTSGGTDTQYF.

The V and J genes are TRBV5-1 and TRBJ2-3, with D possibly being TRBD2 (5 bases). Germline lookup yields CDR1 SGHRS and CDR2 YFSETQ. V was trimmed by 0 bases and J by 2 bases, leaving 13 bases between them. This CDR3 is 16 amino acids long. The CDR3 is CASSLEFSGITDTQYF. The CDR3, as DNA: TGCGCCAGCAGCTTGGAATTTTCGGGGATCACAGATACGCAGTATTTT.

V is TRBV5-1 and J is TRBJ1-1; D is possibly TRBD1 (5 bases). Germline V gives CDR1 SGHRS, CDR2 YFSETQ. This CDR3 region has 15 residues. The V and J ends lost 0 bases and 6 bases respectively, with 15 bases between them. The CDR3 spells CASSLAVGDVSEAFF. DNA of the CDR3: TGCGCCAGCAGCTTGGCGGTAGGGGATGTATCTGAAGCTTTCTTT. Filled out from reference TRBV5-1 and TRBJ1-1, the complete variable domain reads KAGVTQTPRYLIKTRGQQVTLSCSPISGHRSVSWYQQTPGQGLQFLFEYFSETQRNKGNFPGRFSGRQFSNSRSEMNVSTLELGDSALYLCASSLAVGDVSEAFFGQGTRLTVV.

The J gene is TRBJ1-3, the V gene TRBV5-6; 8 positions match TRBD1. CDR1 and CDR2 from the germline V gene are SGHDT and YYEEEE. Unmatched junction bases numbered 0, after V lost 0 bases and J lost 4 bases. CDR3 size: 14 residues. For the CDR3, the DNA is TGTGCCAGCAGCTTGGGGACAGGGGGAAACACCATATATTTT. The encoded protein is CASSLGTGGNTIYF.

The CDR3 nucleotides are TGTGCCAGCAGCCCCTGGGGGGGGATGAGCTCCTACGAGCAGTACTTC. Translating gives CASSPWGGMSSYEQYF. The genes are TRBV25-1 and TRBJ2-7; 7 bases are shared with TRBD2. Unmatched junction bases numbered 11, after V lost 6 bases and J lost 0 bases. CDR1 MGHDK and CDR2 SYGVNS come from the germline V gene. This CDR3 has 16 amino acids.

The chain has TRBV27 and TRBJ1-4; D is perhaps TRBD1 (6 bases). There are 15 residues in the CDR3. The V end was cut by 5 bases, the J end by 6 bases, with 16 bases between. Germline V CDR1 and CDR2: MNHEY, SMNVEV (reference sequence). The CDR3 DNA reads as TGTGCCAGCAGTACCCCGGACAGAAAGGATGAAAAACTGTTTTTT. Its protein is CASSTPDRKDEKLFF.

For the CDR3, the DNA is TGTGCCAGCTCACCAAAGGAGCGGTCCTACTCCTACGAGCAGTACTTC. This translates into CASSPKERSYSYEQYF. The V and J genes are TRBV18 and TRBJ2-7, with D perhaps matching TRBD2 (5 bases). From germline, CDR1 is KGHSH and CDR2 LQKENI. V shed 2 bases and J shed 0 bases, with 14 bases lying between them. The CDR3 has 16 amino acids.